This TCR beta chain was profiled in a study of CD8+ T cells in alopecia areata (dated by TCRdb to 2017 to 2018). Looking at the study overall: Treated patients were enrolled in an open-label pilot trial of oral tofacitinib, 5 to 10 mg twice daily, for moderate-to-severe alopecia areata. Clonality in the scalp was compared among normal scalp (n=4), patchy alopecia areata scalp (n=8), and alopecia totalis/universalis scalp (n=8). Tofacitinib-treated patients had biopsies at baseline and at 4 and 24 weeks of treatment, with a later scalp biopsy in several patients. TCRbeta CDR3 regions were amplified by immunoSEQ multiplex PCR using 35 Vbeta forward and 13 Jbeta reverse primers. In humans, TCRbeta sequencing was performed on scalp tissue and on sorted CD4+ and CD8+ peripheral blood T cells from healthy controls and from patients with patchy or totalis/universalis alopecia areata. RNA was extracted with the PAXgene miRNA kit for fixed scalp, the miRNeasy kit for PBMCs, and the RNeasy kit for mouse skin. In both human patients and the C3H/HeJ mouse model, the study applied high-throughput TCRbeta sequencing to look at T cell clonal expansion in alopecia areata. The SALT score, which quantifies the percentage of affected scalp surface area, was used to measure disease severity in treated patients. Patients stayed on tofacitinib for 6 to 18 months and then had 6 months of follow-up off drug so that delayed response and recurrence could be assessed.

Library preparation was by the immunoSEQ multiplex PCR assay. RNA was extracted from all samples and reverse transcribed into cDNA as template for TCR sequencing. SuperScript III was used to make first-strand cDNA, primed with a 2:1 mix of oligo-dT and random hexamers. Amplification bias was assessed with a synthetic immune receptor repertoire, and residual bias was removed computationally. On the study's bioinformatics: Raw reads were preprocessed for error removal, and CDR3 was defined according to IMGT conventions as running from the conserved cysteine to phenylalanine. Clonality was calculated as 1 minus Shannon entropy normalized by log2 of the number of productive unique TCRs. Whether scalp clones were CD4 or CD8 was inferred by matching scalp TCRbeta sequences against CD4 and CD8 repertoires sorted from blood. Sourced from immuneACCESS, this table was stored by TCRdb with only in-frame sequences that have V and J called. A share of the clones is absent; for the studies checked, an unresolved V gene accounts for under half, and the remainder has no known explanation. The V and J calls and clone size come from that table; D and trimming were worked out from the DNA. The sample records 270,000 or so clones, 58% of which are singletons. Of the sample, less than 2% falls within the top ten clones.

Worth noting for this clone: Its specific antigen is unknown. Base qualities are not at hand, and no much larger clone is one base apart.

Measured from the cysteine to the phenylalanine, the CDR3 is 14 residues long. Only the CDR3 part of the read is kept: 42 bases, read in frame from the first base. V is pared back by 7 bases and J by 4 bases, with 16 bases lying between the germline termini. CDR1 and CDR2 (SEHNR, FQNEAQ) derive from the germline V gene (reference sequence). Explained via the paper, the time point label denotes: 24 weeks on oral tofacitinib. The treatment or condition label, read with the paper, signifies: oral pan-JAK inhibitor, 5-10 mg twice daily. Lesional scalp punch biopsies and peripheral blood were collected from alopecia areata patients. PBMCs were isolated by density centrifugation and stained for CD3, CD4 and CD8, and CD4+ and CD8+ T cells were sorted on a FACSAria. Results the study describes overall, beyond this receptor: Shared TCR sequences between patients were less evident than in mice, which may be partly attributable to HLA diversity in the patient population. Scalp clonality and the number of expanded CD8+ clones among the top 100 scalp clones were significantly decreased by tofacitinib. Compared with normal scalp, lesional scalp had higher clonality and more expanded CD8+ clones, particularly in alopecia totalis/universalis, a pattern that suggests antigenic drive. Because the treated cohort was small and had only one nonresponder, larger studies are needed to examine links between baseline CD8+ expansion and response. Unlike mouse skin, where gammadelta T cells dominate, normal human skin contains resident alphabeta T cells that get sequenced too, which complicates analysis of the scalp TCR repertoire. Many expanded lesional clones persisted in scalp and blood during tofacitinib treatment, which may partly explain relapse after stopping treatment.

The sequenced sample was CD4+ T cells sorted from blood, obtained at week 24, from a patient treated with tofacitinib. The rearranged chain carries TRBV7-9 and TRBJ2-5; the D gene is perhaps TRBD2, from 7 matching bases. The origin of this receptor is a human donor with alopecia areata. The sequenced DNA is TGTGCCAGCACTCCTGGGAGGGGGGGAGAGACCCAGTACTTC. Translation gives CASTPGRGGETQYF.